The entry that follows covers one TCR beta chain sequence. These data originate in a study of blood T cell repertoires in COVID-19. About the research overall: Acute and convalescent COVID-19 specimens originated in the United States, Italy and Spain.

The CDR3 contains 15 residues. Trimming shortened V by 0 bases and J by 4 bases, and 13 bases separated the two germline ends. Germline V gene sequence: CDR1 SGDLS, CDR2 YYNGEE. The protocol was immunoSEQ multiplex PCR, while the TCRdb copy is restricted to in-frame clones and leaves out a portion. The sample holds around 140,000 clones, roughly nine tenths seen once. The rearrangement uses TRBV9 and TRBJ1-2, with D possibly matching TRBD1 (6 bases). The origin of this receptor is a human donor in a cohort sampled during active COVID-19. Sample: peripheral blood. CDR3 sequence reads: CASSVGAGVGYGYTF. CDR3 in DNA: TGTGCCAGCAGCGTAGGGGCAGGGGTGGGCTATGGCTACACCTTC. The full variable domain, in which reference TRBV9 and TRBJ1-2 provide the parts outside the CDR3, is DSGVTQTPKHLITATGQRVTLRCSPRSGDLSVYWYQQSLDQGLQFLIQYYNGEERAKGNILERFSAQQFPDLHSELNLSSLELGDSALYFCASSVGAGVGYGYTFGSGTRLTVV.